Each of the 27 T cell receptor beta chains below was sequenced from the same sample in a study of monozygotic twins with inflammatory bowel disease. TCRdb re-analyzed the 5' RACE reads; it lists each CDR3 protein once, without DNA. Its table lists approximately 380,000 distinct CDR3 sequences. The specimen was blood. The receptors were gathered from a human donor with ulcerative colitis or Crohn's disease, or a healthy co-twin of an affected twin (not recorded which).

The CDR3: CASRLFLQGGNEKLFF. This chain links TRBV27 with TRBJ1-4. The CDR3 is 16 amino acids. Germline V gene data show CDR1 as MNHEY and CDR2 as SMNVEV (reference sequence). The full variable domain, its missing parts supplied by reference TRBV27 and TRBJ1-4, is EAQVTQNPRYLITVTGKKLTVTCSQNMNHEYMSWYRQDPGLGLRQIYYSMNVEVTDKGDVPEGYKVSRKEKRNFPLILESPSPNQTSLYFCASRLFLQGGNEKLFFGSGTQLSVL.

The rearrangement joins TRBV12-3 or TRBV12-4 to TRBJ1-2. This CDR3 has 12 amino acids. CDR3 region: CASSLRLDGYTF.

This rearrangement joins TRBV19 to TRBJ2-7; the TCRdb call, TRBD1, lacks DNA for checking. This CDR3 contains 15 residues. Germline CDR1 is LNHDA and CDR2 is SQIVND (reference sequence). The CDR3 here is CASSVGTGETYEQYF.

The CDR3 region is CASSSRQSKVQETQYF. The V and J genes are TRBV7-9 and TRBJ2-5; TCRdb indicates TRBD1, and absent DNA this call remains unverified. Germline V lookup: CDR1 SEHNR, CDR2 FQNEAQ (reference sequence). The CDR3 runs to 16 residues. Looking up the rest from reference TRBV7-9 and TRBJ2-5 gives the full variable domain: DTGVSQNPRHKITKRGQNVTFRCDPISEHNRLYWYRQTLGQGPEFLTYFQNEAQLEKSRLLSDRFSAERPKGSFSTLEIQRTEQGDSAMYLCASSSRQSKVQETQYFGPGTRLLVL.

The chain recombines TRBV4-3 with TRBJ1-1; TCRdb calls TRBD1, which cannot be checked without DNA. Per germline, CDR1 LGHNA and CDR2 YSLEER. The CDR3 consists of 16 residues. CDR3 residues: CASSQDPAGGNTEAFF.

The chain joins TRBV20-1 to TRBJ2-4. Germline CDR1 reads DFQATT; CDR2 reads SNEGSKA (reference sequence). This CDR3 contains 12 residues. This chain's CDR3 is CSVPKNWDIQYF.

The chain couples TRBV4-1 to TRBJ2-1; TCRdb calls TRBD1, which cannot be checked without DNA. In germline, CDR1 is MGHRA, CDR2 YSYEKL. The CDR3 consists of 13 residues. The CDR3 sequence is CASSQPPPAWPFF.

The CDR3 loop is CSAGTSSYEQYF. The chain has TRBV29-1 and TRBJ2-7; TCRdb calls TRBD2, which cannot be checked without DNA. The CDR3 is made up of 12 amino acids. CDR1 is SQVTM, CDR2 ANQGSEA, per germline.

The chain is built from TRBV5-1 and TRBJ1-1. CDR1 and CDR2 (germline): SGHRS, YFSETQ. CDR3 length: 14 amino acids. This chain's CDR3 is CASSLANQNTEAFF.

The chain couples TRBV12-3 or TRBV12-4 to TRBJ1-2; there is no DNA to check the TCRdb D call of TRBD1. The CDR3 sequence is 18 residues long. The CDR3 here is CASRKLFDRTGSNYGYTF.

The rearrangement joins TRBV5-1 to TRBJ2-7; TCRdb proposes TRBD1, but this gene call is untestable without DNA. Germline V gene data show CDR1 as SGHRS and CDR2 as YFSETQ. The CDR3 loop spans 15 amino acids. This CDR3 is CASSLFSRGEDEQYF.

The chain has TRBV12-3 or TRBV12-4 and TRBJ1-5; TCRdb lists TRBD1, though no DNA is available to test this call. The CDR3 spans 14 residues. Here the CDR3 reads CASRRQGADQPQHF.

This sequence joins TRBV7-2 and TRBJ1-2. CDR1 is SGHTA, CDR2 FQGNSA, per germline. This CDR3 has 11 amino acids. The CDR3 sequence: CASSFGYGYTF.

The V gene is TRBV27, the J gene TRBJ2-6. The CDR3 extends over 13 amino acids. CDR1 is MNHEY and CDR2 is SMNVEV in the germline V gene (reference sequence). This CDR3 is CASWGSGANVLTF.

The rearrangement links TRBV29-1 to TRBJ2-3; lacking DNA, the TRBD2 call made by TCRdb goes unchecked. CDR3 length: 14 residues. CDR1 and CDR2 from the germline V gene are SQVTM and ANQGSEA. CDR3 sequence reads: CSVDLAGSTDTQYF.

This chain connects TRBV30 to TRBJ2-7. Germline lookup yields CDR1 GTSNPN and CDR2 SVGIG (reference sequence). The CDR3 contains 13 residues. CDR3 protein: CAWLSGASYEQYF.

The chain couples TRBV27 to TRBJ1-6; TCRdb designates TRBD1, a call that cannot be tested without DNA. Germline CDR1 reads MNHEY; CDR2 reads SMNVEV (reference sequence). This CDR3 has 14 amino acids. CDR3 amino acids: CASSLGQYNSPLHF.

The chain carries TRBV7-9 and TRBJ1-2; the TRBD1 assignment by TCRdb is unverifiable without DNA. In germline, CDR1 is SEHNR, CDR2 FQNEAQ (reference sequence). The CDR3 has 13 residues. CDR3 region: CASRPDSPYGYTF.

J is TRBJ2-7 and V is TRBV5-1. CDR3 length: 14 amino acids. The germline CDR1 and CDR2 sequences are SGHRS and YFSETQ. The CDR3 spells CASSLVEAPYEQYF.

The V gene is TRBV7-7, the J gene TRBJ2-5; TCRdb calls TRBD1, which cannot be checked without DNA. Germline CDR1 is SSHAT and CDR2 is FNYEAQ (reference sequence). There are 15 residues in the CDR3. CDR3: CASSSGQNLQETQYF.

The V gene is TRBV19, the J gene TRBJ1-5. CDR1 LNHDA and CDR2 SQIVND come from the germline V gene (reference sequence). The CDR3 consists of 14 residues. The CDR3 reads CASSIGDWNQPQHF.

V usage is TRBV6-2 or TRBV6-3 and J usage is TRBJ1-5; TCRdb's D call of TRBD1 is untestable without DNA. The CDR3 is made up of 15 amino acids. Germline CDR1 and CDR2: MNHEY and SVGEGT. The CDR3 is CASSQGVISNQPQHF.

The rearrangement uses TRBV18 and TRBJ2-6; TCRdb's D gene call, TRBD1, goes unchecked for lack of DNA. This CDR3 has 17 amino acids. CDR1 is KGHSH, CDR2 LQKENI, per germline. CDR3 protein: CASSPPQGGSGANVLTF.

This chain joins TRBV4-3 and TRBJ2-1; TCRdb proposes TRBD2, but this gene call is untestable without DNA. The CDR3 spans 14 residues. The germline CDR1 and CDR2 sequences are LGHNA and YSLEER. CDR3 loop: CASSHLGATSGQFF.

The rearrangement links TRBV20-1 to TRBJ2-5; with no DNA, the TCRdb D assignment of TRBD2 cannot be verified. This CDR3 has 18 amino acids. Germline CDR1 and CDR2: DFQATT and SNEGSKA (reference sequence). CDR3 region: CSARLTGGPELSQETQYF.

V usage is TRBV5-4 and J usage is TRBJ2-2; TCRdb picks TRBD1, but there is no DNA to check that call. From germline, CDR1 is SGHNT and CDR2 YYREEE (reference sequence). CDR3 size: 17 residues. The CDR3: CASSGKSQGAGTGELFF.

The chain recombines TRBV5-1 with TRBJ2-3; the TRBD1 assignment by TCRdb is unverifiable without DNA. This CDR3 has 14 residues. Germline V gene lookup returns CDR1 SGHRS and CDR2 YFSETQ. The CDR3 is CASSLGTEADTQYF. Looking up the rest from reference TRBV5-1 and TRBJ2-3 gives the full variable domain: KAGVTQTPRYLIKTRGQQVTLSCSPISGHRSVSWYQQTPGQGLQFLFEYFSETQRNKGNFPGRFSGRQFSNSRSEMNVSTLELGDSALYLCASSLGTEADTQYFGPGTRLTVL.